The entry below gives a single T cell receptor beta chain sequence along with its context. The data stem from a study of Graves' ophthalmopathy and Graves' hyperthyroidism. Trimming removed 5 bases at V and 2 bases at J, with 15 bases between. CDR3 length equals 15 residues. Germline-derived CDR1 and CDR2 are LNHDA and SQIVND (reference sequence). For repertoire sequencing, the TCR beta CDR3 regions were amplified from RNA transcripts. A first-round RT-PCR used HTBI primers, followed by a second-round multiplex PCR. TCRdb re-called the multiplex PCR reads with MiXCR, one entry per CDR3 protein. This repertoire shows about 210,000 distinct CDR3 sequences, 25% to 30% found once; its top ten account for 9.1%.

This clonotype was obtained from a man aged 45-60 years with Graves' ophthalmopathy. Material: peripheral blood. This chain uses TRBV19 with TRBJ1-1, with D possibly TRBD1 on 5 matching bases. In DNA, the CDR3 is TGTGCCAGTAGTCTCCAACCGGGGCTCAACACTGAAGCTTTCTTT. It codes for CASSLQPGLNTEAFF. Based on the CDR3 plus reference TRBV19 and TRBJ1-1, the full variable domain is DGGITQSPKYLFRKEGQNVTLSCEQNLNHDAMYWYRQDPGQGLRLIYYSQIVNDFQKGDIAEGYSVSREKKESFPLTVTSAQKNPTAFYLCASSLQPGLNTEAFFGQGTRLTVV.